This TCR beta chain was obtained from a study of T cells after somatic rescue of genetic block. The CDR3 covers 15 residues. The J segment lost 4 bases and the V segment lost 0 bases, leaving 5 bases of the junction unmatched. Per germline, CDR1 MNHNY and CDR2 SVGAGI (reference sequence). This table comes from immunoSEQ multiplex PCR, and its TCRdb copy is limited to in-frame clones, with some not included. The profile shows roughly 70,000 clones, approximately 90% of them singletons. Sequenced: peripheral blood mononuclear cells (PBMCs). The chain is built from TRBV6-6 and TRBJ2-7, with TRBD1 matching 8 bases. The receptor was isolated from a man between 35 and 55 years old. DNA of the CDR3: TGTGCCAGCAGTTACTCTTTCAGGGGGCTGTACGAGCAGTACTTC. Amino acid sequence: CASSYSFRGLYEQYF.